The T cell receptor beta chain under discussion was sequenced for a study of shared clonotypes between healthy human individuals. Overall study context: Used for every donor were three CD4 naive, three CD4 memory, two CD8 naive and one CD8 memory plate.

Of note for this clone: Its antigen is as yet unknown.

Germline V gene sequence: CDR1 SGHDN, CDR2 FVKESK. The germline V and J ends were trimmed by 2 bases and 3 bases, with 16 bases remaining between them. CDR3 length: 16 residues. Study-wide results and limits: The study drew on few donors, limiting represented genetic and exposure-history diversity.

In the authors' methods: ImmunoSEQ supplied junction-only sequences lacking quality scores, so filtering was different. The method was immunoSEQ multiplex PCR; TCRdb's version includes in-frame clones alone and lacks a portion of them. Clone size and V and J calls were adopted from that table, with D and trimming inferred from the DNA. The table has some 2,100,000 clones, approximately 94% seen once; the top ten hold over 0.1%. Sequencing used naive CD4+ T cells sorted from blood. Indicated subset: CD45RA+ positively selected. This sequence was found in a man aged 18 to 29 in good health. The V call is TRBV14, the J call TRBJ1-2; D gene ambiguous. DNA for the CDR3: TGTGCCAGCAGCCAATACGCGGGCACAAGACACTATGGCTACACCTTC. It translates to CASSQYAGTRHYGYTF.